Below, 21 T cell receptor beta chains from the same sample are listed, as sequenced in a study of cytomegalovirus exposure and HLA in healthy donors. Researchers ran the PCR with 60 Vbeta and 13 Jbeta primers. Produced via immunoSEQ multiplex PCR; TCRdb's table is partial and in-frame only. Among 150,000 to 200,000 clones listed, more than 65% were seen once. Sequenced sample: PBMCs. Receptors were obtained from a man younger than 30 in good health and CMV-seropositive.

The chain couples TRBV5-4 to TRBJ2-1, with 7 bases matching TRBD2. Germline CDR1 is SGHNT and CDR2 is YYREEE (reference sequence). Germline trimming cut 0 bases from V and 1 base from J; bases unmatched to any gene: 4. The CDR3 covers 16 residues. The CDR3 reads CASSLGGGSSYNEQFF. The CDR3 DNA reads as TGTGCCAGCAGCTTGGGTGGCGGGAGTTCCTACAATGAGCAGTTCTTC.

V usage is TRBV11-3 and J usage is TRBJ1-4; D unclear. This CDR3 has 15 amino acids. Trimming stripped 7 bases from V and 7 bases from J, with 19 bases between. The V gene's germline CDR1 is SGHNT and CDR2 YENEEA. CDR3 region: CASNNGRTSREKLFF. The CDR3 DNA reads TGTGCCAGCAACAACGGGCGGACTTCGCGTGAAAAACTGTTTTTT.

The chain employs TRBV11-2 and TRBJ2-5, with 10 bases aligning to TRBD1. The germline gives CDR1 SGHAT, CDR2 FQNNGV. The ends lost 5 bases at V and 5 bases at J; junction bases unmatched: 8. This CDR3 is 15 amino acids long. CDR3 coding DNA: TGTGCCAGCAGCCAAGGACAGGGGGAAGGTGAGACCCAGTACTTC. Its translation: CASSQGQGEGETQYF.

The chain couples TRBV2 to TRBJ2-5; tentatively, D is TRBD2 (5 bases). This CDR3 has 11 amino acids. Trimming took off 8 bases at V and 9 bases at J, with 13 bases between the two ends. Germline CDR1 reads SNHLY; CDR2 reads FYNNEI. CDR3 nucleotides: TGTGCCAGCTTGCTTGCCGGGGCCCAGTACTTC. Its translation is CASLLAGAQYF.

This clone has only a few counts. The genes are TRBV27 and TRBJ1-1; a weak D match, TRBD1 (6 bases). The CDR3 has 14 residues. The germline V and J ends were trimmed by 2 bases and 1 base, with 8 bases remaining between them. The V gene's germline CDR1 is MNHEY and CDR2 SMNVEV (reference sequence). DNA for the CDR3: TGTGCCAGCAGTTTAGAAGGGGGGAACACTGAAGCTTTCTTT. Protein sequence: CASSLEGGNTEAFF.

J is TRBJ1-3 and V is TRBV7-9; no firm D call. Trimming pared 5 bases from V and 0 bases from J, leaving 17 bases between. This CDR3 comprises 17 residues. CDR1 and CDR2 (germline): SEHNR, FQNEAQ (reference sequence). CDR3 DNA: TGTGCCAGCAGCCCTGCCGGTGGCGGGATCTCTGGAAACACCATATATTTT. It codes for CASSPAGGGISGNTIYF.

The V gene is TRBV30, the J gene TRBJ1-3; D uncertain. This CDR3 is 13 amino acids long. CDR1 and CDR2 from the germline V gene are GTSNPN and SVGIG (reference sequence). The V end was cut by 1 base, the J end by 0 bases, with 4 bases between. CDR3: CAWSASSGNTIYF. Here the CDR3 DNA reads TGTGCCTGGAGTGCTAGCTCTGGAAACACCATATATTTT.

The CDR3 region has the DNA TGTGCCAGCAGCGATCTCGGACAGGGGGCCCTGGCTGAAGCTTTCTTT. It encodes CASSDLGQGALAEAFF. V is TRBV11-3 and J is TRBJ1-1, with TRBD1 matching over 11 bases. CDR3 length: 16 residues. J gave up 6 bases and V 5 bases, and 11 bases lay outside the gene matches. Germline V lookup: CDR1 SGHNT, CDR2 YENEEA.

V usage is TRBV12-5 and J usage is TRBJ1-1, with D unresolved. The ends were cut back, 7 bases at V and 1 base at J, with 7 bases in the middle. This CDR3 contains 12 residues. The germline V gene has CDR1 LGHNT and CDR2 FRNRAP. The CDR3 is CASATGNTEAFF. The CDR3 DNA is TGTGCTAGTGCCACCGGGAACACTGAAGCTTTCTTT.

This chain links TRBV6-5 with TRBJ2-7; TRBD1 agrees at 10 bases. The germline V gene has CDR1 MNHEY and CDR2 SVGAGI. V lost 6 bases, J lost 2 bases, and 7 bases stayed unmatched. The CDR3 is 15 residues long. The CDR3 DNA reads as TGTGCCAGCAGATCCGGGACAGGGGACGCCTACGAGCAGTACGTC. Translated, it gives CASRSGTGDAYEQYV.

V is TRBV6-1 and J is TRBJ2-7; possibly TRBD2 for D (5 bases). The CDR3 is 11 amino acids. The V end lost 9 bases, the J end lost 3 bases, and 9 bases lay between the germline ends. Germline-derived CDR1 and CDR2 are MNHNS and SASEGT. CDR3 bases: TGTGCCAGTGACGGGAACTACGAGCAGTACGTC. This sequence encodes CASDGNYEQYV.

A note on this clone: Compared with germline, one end of the junction differs, possibly owing to a read error. As DNA, the CDR3 is TGCGCCAGCAGCTTGGAAGGCAGGGGAGCCTTGAACACTGAAGATTTCTTT. Its translation: CASSLEGRGALNTEDFF. V is TRBV5-1 and J is TRBJ1-1, with D possibly being TRBD1 (6 bases). The CDR3 totals 17 residues. Per the germline V gene, CDR1 is SGHRS and CDR2 is YFSETQ.

The J gene is TRBJ1-5, the V gene TRBV6-1; TRBD1 matches at 7 bases. This CDR3 is built from 13 residues. V lost 9 bases, J lost 3 bases, and 5 bases stayed unmatched. Germline V CDR1 and CDR2: MNHNS, SASEGT. Here the CDR3 reads CASTGVLNQPQHF. In nucleotides, the CDR3 is TGTGCCAGTACAGGGGTTCTCAATCAGCCCCAGCATTTT.

This chain joins TRBV4-1 and TRBJ2-3; possibly TRBD2 for D (6 bases). V dropped 3 bases and J dropped 4 bases, with 20 bases sitting between them. From germline, CDR1 is MGHRA and CDR2 YSYEKL. This CDR3 region has 17 residues. CDR3 in amino acids: CASSHPELATEPDTQYF. Written as DNA, the CDR3 is TGCGCCAGCAGCCACCCCGAGCTAGCGACGGAACCAGATACGCAGTATTTT.

The chain carries TRBV7-2 and TRBJ2-1; 9 bases line up with TRBD2. The CDR3 runs to 13 residues. With 1 base clipped from V and 16 bases from J, the junction kept 8 bases outside the gene matches. Germline CDR1 and CDR2: SGHTA and FQGNSA. CDR3 region: CASSLGEAGGPFF. The CDR3 region has the DNA TGTGCCAGCAGCTTAGGGGAGGCGGGAGGGCCTTTCTTC.

The rearrangement links TRBV18 to TRBJ1-2, with D possibly TRBD1 on 6 matching bases. The CDR3 spans 14 residues. The V end lost 0 bases, the J end lost 8 bases, and 13 bases lay between the germline ends. CDR1 is KGHSH and CDR2 is LQKENI in the germline V gene. The CDR3 loop is CASSPPARGVGYTF. The CDR3 bases are TGTGCCAGCTCACCACCAGCCAGGGGAGTGGGCTACACCTTC.

The chain links TRBV5-1 to TRBJ2-6; 9 bases are shared with TRBD1. Germline assignment: CDR1 SGHRS and CDR2 YFSETQ. V shed 4 bases and J 0 bases; nucleotides not matched to a gene: 8. The CDR3 consists of 18 residues. The CDR3 coding sequence is TGCGCCAGCAGCGCCCCCGGACAGGGGAGCTCTGGGGCCAACGTCCTGACTTTC. Amino acids: CASSAPGQGSSGANVLTF. Combining the CDR3 with reference TRBV5-1 and TRBJ2-6 gives the whole variable domain KAGVTQTPRYLIKTRGQQVTLSCSPISGHRSVSWYQQTPGQGLQFLFEYFSETQRNKGNFPGRFSGRQFSNSRSEMNVSTLELGDSALYLCASSAPGQGSSGANVLTFGAGSRLTVL.

The chain links TRBV11-2 to TRBJ1-1; D is possibly TRBD1 (6 bases). This CDR3 is 14 amino acids long. V was trimmed by 5 bases and J by 0 bases, leaving 10 bases between them. Per the germline V gene, CDR1 is SGHAT and CDR2 is FQNNGV. The chain's CDR3 is CASSPGTMNTEAFF. CDR3 sequence (DNA): TGTGCCAGCAGCCCCGGGACAATGAACACTGAAGCTTTCTTT.

The CDR3 is CASSVQGPNIQYF. The CDR3 DNA sequence: TGTGCCAGCAGTGTACAGGGTCCGAACATTCAGTACTTC. The V gene is TRBV27, the J gene TRBJ2-4; TRBD1 might be the D (6 bases). This CDR3 is 13 amino acids long. Germline V gene data show CDR1 as MNHEY and CDR2 as SMNVEV (reference sequence). The ends were cut back, 5 bases at V and 7 bases at J, with 12 bases in the middle.

This sequence joins TRBV5-1 and TRBJ2-1, with TRBD2 matching 12 bases. Trimming cost V 4 bases and J 2 bases; bases outside gene matches: 10. The CDR3 is 18 residues long. Germline V gives CDR1 SGHRS, CDR2 YFSETQ. The DNA of the CDR3 is TGCGCCAGCAGCCCCCGGACTAGCGGGGACACCGCCTACAATGAGCAGTTCTTC. The encoded protein is CASSPRTSGDTAYNEQFF.

The chain uses TRBV9 and TRBJ2-5; 7 nucleotides line up with TRBD1. This CDR3 has 14 residues. The V and J ends lost 8 bases and 2 bases, in that order; junction bases with no gene match: 9. Germline V CDR1 and CDR2: SGDLS, YYNGEE. CDR3 DNA sequence: TGTGCCAGTAATAGGGACAGCCCTCAAGAGACCCAGTACTTC. Translating it yields CASNRDSPQETQYF.